The 20 T cell receptor beta chains given below trace back to one sample, sequenced in a study of CD8 T cells in Susac syndrome. It was with random hexamers that roughly 0.45 to 1 ug RNA was reverse transcribed. TCRdb fed the immunoSEQ multiplex PCR reads into MiXCR, producing one record per CDR3 protein. Here the sample spans 150,000 to 200,000 distinct CDR3 sequences, approximately 95% being singletons. Material: CD8+ T cells from PBMCs. These receptors all come from a human donor with multiple sclerosis.

This rearrangement joins TRBV14 to TRBJ1-1; D is unresolved. The CDR3 spans 13 residues. From germline, CDR1 is SGHDN and CDR2 FVKESK. V shed 3 bases and J shed 4 bases, with 9 bases lying between them. CDR3 sequence: CASSQYRGTEAFF. The CDR3 nucleotides are TGTGCCAGCAGCCAGTACCGGGGCACTGAAGCTTTCTTT.

This clonotype was counted a single time. This chain links TRBV12-5 with TRBJ2-1, with D possibly TRBD2 on 6 matching bases. V gave up 9 bases and J gave up 1 base, with 13 bases separating them. This CDR3 comprises 14 residues. Germline values: CDR1 LGHNT, CDR2 FRNRAP. The CDR3 protein is CASDPGDSYNEQFF. Here the CDR3 DNA reads TGTGCTAGCGACCCGGGGGATTCCTACAATGAGCAGTTCTTC.

This clonotype appeared a single time. This chain joins TRBV5-6 and TRBJ2-3; unclear D gene. Trimming took 5 bases from V and 0 from J, leaving 13 bases between them. CDR3 length equals 15 residues. CDR1 is SGHDT, CDR2 YYEEEE, per germline. CDR3 DNA: TGTGCCAGCAGGACCTCAGATACTAGCACAGATACGCAGTATTTT. This encodes CASRTSDTSTDTQYF.

The chain links TRBV4-1 to TRBJ1-2; D unclear. Germline V gene data show CDR1 as MGHRA and CDR2 as YSYEKL. The CDR3 is made up of 14 amino acids. V shed 1 base and J shed 5 bases, with 11 bases lying between them. Written as DNA, the CDR3 is TGCGCCAGCAGCCAAGTTGGAACTACGTATGGCTACACCTTC. This codes for CASSQVGTTYGYTF.

The chain recombines TRBV13 with TRBJ2-3; 7 bases align to TRBD2. V shed 4 bases and J 6 bases; nucleotides not matched to a gene: 19. This CDR3 is built from 18 residues. Germline-derived CDR1 and CDR2 are PRHDT and FYEKMQ (reference sequence). CDR3 bases: TGTGCCAGCAGCTCGCCTAACCTAGCGGACTCCCCCCACGATACGCAGTATTTT. Residues: CASSSPNLADSPHDTQYF.

This sequence joins TRBV2 and TRBJ2-2, with D uncertain. Germline V gene lookup returns CDR1 SNHLY and CDR2 FYNNEI. Trimming took off 10 bases at V and 2 bases at J, with 11 bases between the two ends. CDR3 size: 13 residues. The CDR3: CATLAENTGELFF. The CDR3 DNA reads as TGTGCCACCCTCGCAGAAAACACCGGGGAGCTGTTTTTT.

A single count supports this clonotype. The CDR3 spells CSARHGISYEQYF. CDR3 DNA: TGCAGTGCTAGGCACGGGATCTCCTACGAGCAGTACTTC. This chain links TRBV20-1 with TRBJ2-7, with D possibly TRBD2 on 5 matching bases. There are 13 residues in the CDR3. CDR1 and CDR2 (germline): DFQATT, SNEGSKA (reference sequence). The V end was cut by 3 bases, the J end by 0 bases, with 9 bases between.

The rearrangement links TRBV20-1 to TRBJ1-2; D perhaps matches TRBD1 (5 bases). The CDR3 extends over 11 amino acids. The V gene's germline CDR1 is DFQATT and CDR2 SNEGSKA (reference sequence). This CDR3 reads CSARGVYGYTF. For the CDR3, the DNA is TGCAGCGCCCGGGGGGTCTATGGCTACACCTTC.

This chain joins TRBV7-9 and TRBJ1-1; D remains unclear. The germline V gene has CDR1 SEHNR and CDR2 FQNEAQ (reference sequence). Trimming took 6 bases from V and 0 from J, leaving 11 bases between them. CDR3 length: 14 amino acids. The CDR3 loop reads CASRYEGLNTEAFF. CDR3 coding DNA: TGTGCCAGCAGATATGAGGGATTGAACACTGAAGCTTTCTTT. Filled out from reference TRBV7-9 and TRBJ1-1, the complete variable domain reads DTGVSQNPRHKITKRGQNVTFRCDPISEHNRLYWYRQTLGQGPEFLTYFQNEAQLEKSRLLSDRFSAERPKGSFSTLEIQRTEQGDSAMYLCASRYEGLNTEAFFGQGTRLTVV.

The genes are TRBV4-1 and TRBJ2-1; D unresolved. Germline assignment: CDR1 MGHRA and CDR2 YSYEKL. The V and J ends lost 4 bases and 3 bases respectively, with 13 bases between them. The CDR3 loop spans 15 amino acids. The CDR3 sequence is CASSRDLSNYNEQFF. DNA for the CDR3: TGCGCCAGCAGCCGAGACCTTAGCAACTACAATGAGCAGTTCTTC.

As concerns this clonotype: One end of the junction is discordant with germline, which a read error may explain. The V call is TRBV28, the J call TRBJ2-4; either TRBD1 or TRBD2 may fit D (5 bases each). The CDR3 sequence is 11 residues long. CDR1 and CDR2 from the germline V gene are MDHEN and SYDVKM. CDR3 DNA: TGTGCCAGCAGTTACCCGGGACCCCCGTCCTTC. Translation: CASSYPGPPSF.

The V and J genes are TRBV4-1 and TRBJ2-7, with D unresolved. The CDR3 is 15 residues long. Germline-derived CDR1 and CDR2 are MGHRA and YSYEKL. V lost 2 bases and J lost 1, with 12 bases in between. Here the CDR3 reads CASSQSAQQSYEQYF. CDR3 DNA: TGCGCCAGCAGCCAAAGTGCCCAGCAATCCTACGAGCAGTACTTC.

The chain employs TRBV9 and TRBJ1-2; D is possibly TRBD1 (5 bases). Germline CDR1 is SGDLS and CDR2 is YYNGEE. The V and J ends lost 3 bases and 0 bases respectively, with 15 bases between them. The CDR3 has 16 amino acids. The CDR3 loop reads CASSGSSGEANYGYTF. The CDR3 DNA follows: TGTGCCAGCAGCGGTAGTTCGGGGGAGGCTAACTATGGCTACACCTTC.

This chain links TRBV27 with TRBJ1-1; 7 bases align to TRBD1. There are 14 residues in the CDR3. Germline CDR1 is MNHEY and CDR2 is SMNVEV (reference sequence). Trimming took 5 bases from V and 11 from J; bases not matched to a gene: 14. CDR3 sequence: CASSNTQGRWDAFF. DNA of the CDR3: TGTGCCAGCAGTAATACACAGGGGCGGTGGGATGCTTTCTTT.

The chain joins TRBV20-1 to TRBJ2-7, with 9 nucleotides matching TRBD1. CDR3 size: 15 residues. V lost 6 bases to trimming and J lost 4 bases; unmatched junction nucleotides: 13. Germline V CDR1 and CDR2: DFQATT, SNEGSKA (reference sequence). The CDR3 is CSARSRDRVLYEQYF. CDR3 DNA: TGCAGTGCCAGGAGCCGGGACAGGGTTTTGTACGAGCAGTACTTC.

CDR3 DNA sequence: TGTGCCAGCAGTCCATTAACAGGGGACCAAGAGACCCAGTACTTC. Translated, it gives CASSPLTGDQETQYF. J is TRBJ2-5 and V is TRBV27, with 7 bases lining up with TRBD1. In germline, CDR1 is MNHEY, CDR2 SMNVEV (reference sequence). The CDR3 spans 15 residues. The trim removed 5 bases at V and 0 bases at J, leaving 6 bases unmatched.

This chain connects TRBV13 to TRBJ2-5, with 7 bases that match TRBD1. The CDR3 length is 17 residues. V trimming: 0 bases; J trimming: 2 bases; junction bases outside the gene matches: 9. Germline V gene lookup returns CDR1 PRHDT and CDR2 FYEKMQ (reference sequence). In DNA, the CDR3 is TGTGCCAGCAGCTTAGGCTTAATCCGGGACAGTCAAGAGACCCAGTACTTC. Translated, it gives CASSLGLIRDSQETQYF. Combining the CDR3 with reference TRBV13 and TRBJ2-5 gives the whole variable domain AAGVIQSPRHLIKEKRETATLKCYPIPRHDTVYWYQQGPGQDPQFLISFYEKMQSDKGSIPDRFSAQQFSDYHSELNMSSLELGDSALYFCASSLGLIRDSQETQYFGPGTRLLVL.

CDR3 DNA: TGTGCCAGCAGAACCGGGACAGGGATTCCCTACGAGCAGTACTTC. Protein: CASRTGTGIPYEQYF. The chain has TRBV2 and TRBJ2-7; the match to TRBD1 covers 9 bases. The CDR3 length is 15 residues. Germline trimming cut 6 bases from V and 2 bases from J; bases unmatched to any gene: 8. In germline, CDR1 is SNHLY, CDR2 FYNNEI.

This chain connects TRBV5-1 to TRBJ2-7; D is unresolved. The CDR3 is made up of 12 amino acids. Trimming took off 1 base at V and 5 bases at J, with 7 bases between the two ends. Per the germline V gene, CDR1 is SGHRS and CDR2 is YFSETQ. Here the CDR3 reads CASSLMQDEQYF. CDR3 coding DNA: TGCGCCAGCAGCTTGATGCAGGACGAGCAGTACTTC.

The rearrangement uses TRBV19 and TRBJ1-1, with a possible D match to TRBD1 (5 bases). Per germline, CDR1 LNHDA and CDR2 SQIVND (reference sequence). V was shortened by 3 bases and J by 1 base, with 12 bases between the two germline ends. The CDR3 totals 15 residues. CDR3 sequence (DNA): TGTGCCAGTAGTATTATCGGGGCTGGGAACACTGAAGCTTTCTTT. Protein: CASSIIGAGNTEAFF. The entire variable domain, with the rest obtained from reference TRBV19 and TRBJ1-1, is as follows: DGGITQSPKYLFRKEGQNVTLSCEQNLNHDAMYWYRQDPGQGLRLIYYSQIVNDFQKGDIAEGYSVSREKKESFPLTVTSAQKNPTAFYLCASSIIGAGNTEAFFGQGTRLTVV.